These 22 T cell receptor beta chains were all obtained from the same sample, sequenced in a study of regulatory T cells in long-lasting Graves disease. Both iRepertoire HTBI primers and Arm-PCR of CDR3 regions were used to build the TCR beta libraries. Each CDR3 protein gets one entry after TCRdb re-called the multiplex PCR reads with MiXCR. The sample records a few hundred thousand distinct CDR3 sequences, around 17% being singletons. Time point: newly diagnosed GD, antithyroid drugs for less than 3 months. The TCR library used RNA extracted from PBMCs. The same data also contributed to another study, on T cells in Graves' hyperthyroidism and ophthalmopathy.

The sequencing used peripheral blood mononuclear cells (PBMCs), collected at new diagnosis, from a patient treated with antithyroid drugs. The receptors shown here come from a man in his forties with Graves disease.

Concerning this clonotype itself: With a far larger clone one base away, a read error is the likely cause. As the CDR3 is not closed by the conserved phenylalanine or tryptophan, this likely results from a read error. The rearrangement joins TRBV12-3 or TRBV12-4 to TRBJ2-7; 7 positions match TRBD1. The CDR3 is 13 residues long. The CDR3 bases are TGCGCCAGCAGCCAATCCGACAGGGCCGAGCAGTACTAC. Amino acids: CASSQSDRAEQYY.

The CDR3 loop is CASSHQTTGELFF. The CDR3 region has the DNA TGTGCCAGCAGCCATCAGACTACCGGGGAGCTGTTTTTT. The chain carries TRBV14 and TRBJ2-2; D is unclear. The CDR3 spans 13 residues. V lost 3 bases to trimming and J lost 5 bases, with 7 bases between them. Looked up from germline, CDR1 is SGHDN and CDR2 is FVKESK.

There are many counts of this clonotype. The chain carries TRBV2 and TRBJ1-5; no reliable D call. This CDR3 region has 15 residues. Germline assignment: CDR1 SNHLY and CDR2 FYNNEI. V shed 6 bases and J shed 2 bases, with 14 bases lying between them. The CDR3 loop reads CASSADGHGNQPQHF. DNA of the CDR3: TGTGCCAGCAGCGCCGACGGGCATGGCAATCAGCCCCAGCATTTT.

This clonotype was counted ten times or more. J is TRBJ2-5 and V is TRBV13; 13 positions agree with TRBD2. CDR1 and CDR2 (germline): PRHDT, FYEKMQ (reference sequence). V gave up 5 bases and J gave up 4 bases; unmatched junction bases: 7. The CDR3 sequence is 16 residues long. CDR3 in amino acids: CASSASGTSGAETQYF. In DNA, the CDR3 is TGTGCCAGCAGCGCCTCCGGGACTAGCGGGGCAGAGACCCAGTACTTC. The variable domain in full, with the rest retrieved from reference TRBV13 and TRBJ2-5, is AAGVIQSPRHLIKEKRETATLKCYPIPRHDTVYWYQQGPGQDPQFLISFYEKMQSDKGSIPDRFSAQQFSDYHSELNMSSLELGDSALYFCASSASGTSGAETQYFGPGTRLLVL.

There are many counts of this clonotype. V is TRBV28 and J is TRBJ1-4, with 11 bases aligning to TRBD1. The CDR3 extends over 15 amino acids. Germline CDR1 and CDR2: MDHEN and SYDVKM. Trimming took 6 bases from V and 7 from J; bases not matched to a gene: 7. CDR3 coding DNA: TGTGCCAGCAGGCCGAGCGGGACAGGGGGTGAAAAACTGTTTTTT. As protein: CASRPSGTGGEKLFF.

This clonotype occurred many times. The gene calls are TRBV30 and TRBJ2-7, with no clear D. Germline CDR1 is GTSNPN and CDR2 is SVGIG (reference sequence). The CDR3 length is 12 residues. V lost 3 bases, J lost 0 bases, and 6 bases lay in between. CDR3 sequence reads: CAWSGTSYEQYF. CDR3 in DNA: TGTGCCTGGAGCGGAACCTCCTACGAGCAGTACTTC.

The chain joins TRBV6-1 to TRBJ2-5; TRBD2 aligns across 12 bases. Trimming removed 5 bases from V and 4 bases from J; junction bases left unmatched: 2. The CDR3 runs 14 residues. The V gene's germline CDR1 is MNHNS and CDR2 SASEGT. CDR3 loop: CASSPSGRGETQYF. CDR3 sequence (DNA): TGTGCCAGCAGTCCTAGCGGGAGGGGAGAGACCCAGTACTTC.

About this clonotype itself: It may be a read error: a sequence one base away is much more abundant. The chain joins TRBV9 to TRBJ2-2; TRBD2 matches 8 bases. V gave up 5 bases and J gave up 4 bases; unmatched junction bases: 10. Per germline, CDR1 SGDLS and CDR2 YYNGEE. This CDR3 has 16 amino acids. CDR3 nucleotide sequence: TGTGCCAGCAGTGCCCCACTAGCGGCGAGCACCGGGGAGCTGTTTTTT. Translation: CASSAPLAASTGELFF.

In its sample, this clonotype was seen many times. The V and J genes are TRBV30 and TRBJ2-2, with TRBD2 matching 7 bases. The V gene end was trimmed by 0 bases and the J gene end by 7 bases; junction bases not matched to a gene: 8. The CDR3 is 15 residues long. The germline V gene encodes CDR1 GTSNPN and CDR2 SVGIG (reference sequence). The CDR3 reads CAWSVLKRDVGELFF. The CDR3 DNA reads as TGTGCCTGGAGTGTACTCAAGCGGGACGTCGGGGAGCTGTTTTTT.

The chain combines TRBV6-1 with TRBJ2-5; 8 positions match TRBD1. V lost 7 bases, J lost 5 bases, and 6 bases stayed unmatched. CDR1 is MNHNS and CDR2 is SASEGT in the germline V gene. The CDR3 length is 13 residues. The CDR3 nucleotides read TGTGCCAGCAAAACAGGGGGTGCGGAGACCCAGTACTTC. This translates into CASKTGGAETQYF.

Comment on this clonotype: A clone one base away is much larger, so this may be a read error. The V call is TRBV28, the J call TRBJ1-5; D is ambiguous. Germline assignment: CDR1 MDHEN and CDR2 SYDVKM. Trimming took 1 base from V and 3 from J, leaving 10 bases between them. CDR3 size: 15 residues. CDR3 loop: CASSLSGRLNQPQHF. The CDR3 DNA follows: TGTGCCAGCAGTTTATCGGGCAGACTCAATCAGCCCCAGCATTTT.

This clonotype was picked up many times. This rearrangement joins TRBV20-1 to TRBJ1-1; TRBD1 might be the D (6 bases). This CDR3 has 16 residues. In germline, CDR1 is DFQATT, CDR2 SNEGSKA (reference sequence). V lost 3 bases to trimming and J lost 1 base, with 18 bases between them. CDR3 amino acids: CSASASYRARNTEAFF. DNA for the CDR3: TGCAGTGCTAGCGCCTCTTACAGGGCCAGGAACACTGAAGCTTTCTTT.

This clonotype has ten or more counts. The chain uses TRBV12-3 or TRBV12-4 and TRBJ2-5, with 12 bases matching TRBD1. Germline trimming cut 4 bases from V and 3 bases from J; bases unmatched to any gene: 6. This CDR3 comprises 16 residues. The DNA of the CDR3 is TGTGCCAGCAGTTCGGGACAGGGGGCCCTCAAAGAGACCCAGTACTTC. This codes for CASSSGQGALKETQYF.

The DNA for the CDR3 is TGTGCCAGCAGTTCCGACGAATTGGGCAGGGGAAGAACTGAAGCTTTCTTT. Protein sequence: CASSSDELGRGRTEAFF. This chain links TRBV28 with TRBJ1-1; D is possibly TRBD1 (6 bases). V was clipped by 4 bases and J by 5 bases, with 23 bases between them. The CDR3 extends over 17 amino acids. The germline V gene has CDR1 MDHEN and CDR2 SYDVKM.

The rearrangement joins TRBV3-1 to TRBJ1-2; 9 nucleotides match TRBD1. The CDR3 has 14 amino acids. Germline CDR1 is LGHDT and CDR2 is YNNKEL (reference sequence). V trimming: 6 bases; J trimming: 7 bases; junction bases outside the gene matches: 9. CDR3 region: CASRVTGTGFGYTF. The CDR3 bases are TGTGCCAGCAGAGTTACCGGGACAGGGTTTGGCTACACCTTC.

This chain uses TRBV25-1 with TRBJ2-7, with D possibly TRBD2 on 7 matching bases. With 0 bases removed from V and 6 bases from J, the gap between germline ends came to 27 bases. The CDR3 contains 19 residues. CDR1 is MGHDK, CDR2 SYGVNS, per germline. The CDR3 DNA follows: TGTGCCAGCAGTGAATATAGGAGAGAGGGGGGGGGCCCTATACGCGAGCAGTACTTC. Protein sequence: CASSEYRREGGGPIREQYF.

The chain employs TRBV29-1 and TRBJ2-5; 11 nucleotides line up with TRBD1. The germline V gene encodes CDR1 SQVTM and CDR2 ANQGSEA. V trimming: 5 bases; J trimming: 4 bases; junction bases outside the gene matches: 9. This CDR3 is built from 15 residues. The CDR3 is CSVWGQGDIRETQYF. For the CDR3, the DNA is TGCAGCGTTTGGGGACAGGGGGATATCCGAGAGACCCAGTACTTC.

At least ten counts were recorded for this clonotype. J is TRBJ2-3 and V is TRBV9; TRBD1 matches 7 bases. Germline V gives CDR1 SGDLS, CDR2 YYNGEE. The CDR3 has 14 amino acids. Trimming at V came to 7 bases and at J to 1 base, leaving 6 bases not matched to a gene. DNA of the CDR3: TGTGCCAGCGAAGACAGGGACGGCACAGATACGCAGTATTTT. As protein: CASEDRDGTDTQYF.

This clonotype was recorded many times. The chain recombines TRBV28 with TRBJ1-5, with D tentatively TRBD1 (5 bases). Germline V gene lookup returns CDR1 MDHEN and CDR2 SYDVKM. V was trimmed by 5 bases and J by 13 bases, leaving 24 bases between them. The CDR3 has 15 amino acids. CDR3 sequence (DNA): TGTGCCAGCAGTCTCCCCGGATTTACAGGCACCTTACAGCATTTT. Residues: CASSLPGFTGTLQHF.

With regard to this clonotype: This likely traces to a read error, being one base from a far larger clone. The chain has TRBV7-9 and TRBJ2-4; possible D gene TRBD2, 6 bases. Looked up from germline, CDR1 is SEHNR and CDR2 is FQNEAQ (reference sequence). Trimming pared 1 base from V and 13 bases from J, leaving 20 bases between. The CDR3 has 15 residues. The CDR3 nucleotides are TGTGCCAGCAGCTTAGTTGTACGGGGGACCAATGAGCAGTACTTC. Translation: CASSLVVRGTNEQYF. Looking up the rest from reference TRBV7-9 and TRBJ2-4 gives the full variable domain: DTGVSQNPRHKITKRGQNVTFRCDPISEHNRLYWYRQTLGQGPEFLTYFQNEAQLEKSRLLSDRFSAERPKGSFSTLEIQRTEQGDSAMYLCASSLVVRGTNEQYFGAGTRLSVL.

This clonotype appeared many times. The junction departs from the called germline gene at one end, perhaps through a read error. The rearrangement joins TRBV5-1 to TRBJ1-2; D is ambiguous. CDR3 length: 14 residues. Germline V gives CDR1 SGHRS, CDR2 YFSETQ. The CDR3 region is CASSLAAGSDGYTF. In DNA, the CDR3 is TGTGCCAGCAGCTTGGCCGCAGGATCCGATGGCTACACCTTC.

V usage is TRBV14 and J usage is TRBJ1-1; D unresolved. The V end was cut by 0 bases, the J end by 5 bases, with 10 bases between. The germline V gene encodes CDR1 SGHDN and CDR2 FVKESK. The CDR3 loop spans 14 amino acids. CDR3 region: CASSQDLGSTEAFF. Here the CDR3 DNA reads TGTGCCAGCAGCCAAGATCTGGGAAGTACTGAAGCTTTCTTT.